Shown below are 22 T cell receptor beta chains from a single sample sequenced in a study of blood T cell repertoires in COVID-19. Some clones are missing from TCRdb's copy, which holds only in-frame ones; the method was immunoSEQ multiplex PCR. The sample carries approximately 73,000 clones, 75% to 90% recorded once. Sequencing used peripheral blood. The receptors here all came from an elderly man with acute or convalescent COVID-19.

The CDR3 loop is CASSVLTGTEQYF. The CDR3 coding sequence is TGTGCCAGCAGCGTCTTGACAGGGACCGAGCAGTACTTC. The chain couples TRBV14 to TRBJ2-7, with 7 bases that match TRBD1. This CDR3 is 13 amino acids long. The germline V gene encodes CDR1 SGHDN and CDR2 FVKESK. The ends lost 5 bases at V and 6 bases at J; junction bases unmatched: 7. Full variable domain (missing parts from reference TRBV14 and TRBJ2-7): EAGVTQFPSHSVIEKGQTVTLRCDPISGHDNLYWYRRVMGKEIKFLLHFVKESKQDESGMPNNRFLAERTGGTYSTLKVQPAELEDSGVYFCASSVLTGTEQYFGPGTRLTVT.

This clone came up once. This rearrangement joins TRBV3-1 (or the pseudogene TRBV3-2) to TRBJ2-1, with D maybe TRBD1 (5 bases). The CDR3 loop spans 15 amino acids. Germline V gene sequence: CDR1 LGHDT, CDR2 YNNKEL (reference sequence). The V gene lost 1 base and the J gene lost 10 bases, with 17 bases spanning the gap. The CDR3 loop is CASSQGYGSRVEQFF. CDR3 DNA sequence: TGTGCCAGCAGCCAAGGGTATGGTAGCAGGGTGGAGCAGTTCTTC.

This chain joins TRBV24-1 and TRBJ1-2; D possibly corresponds to TRBD1 (5 bases). V lost 5 bases and J 8 bases, leaving 11 bases between the germline ends. Germline V gene lookup returns CDR1 KGHDR and CDR2 SFDVKD. The CDR3 is 12 amino acids. The CDR3 region is CATSAERGGYTF. The CDR3 nucleotides read TGTGCCACCAGTGCCGAACGGGGGGGCTACACCTTC.

The chain joins TRBV5-1 to TRBJ2-5; 9 bases agree with TRBD1. Looked up from germline, CDR1 is SGHRS and CDR2 is YFSETQ. The CDR3 is 16 residues long. Trimming cost V 1 base and J 2 bases; bases outside gene matches: 6. CDR3 DNA sequence: TGCGCCAGCAGCTTGACAGGGGGCTCGGTACAAGAGACCCAGTACTTC. Its translation: CASSLTGGSVQETQYF.

The rearrangement uses TRBV7-6 and TRBJ2-1, with 7 bases that match TRBD1. Trimming took 4 bases from V and 7 from J; bases not matched to a gene: 10. Germline V gene lookup returns CDR1 SGHVS and CDR2 FNYEAQ. This CDR3 is 15 amino acids long. DNA for the CDR3: TGTGCCAGCAGCTCCACAGGGGTCGTTGGGAATGAGCAGTTCTTC. It is translated as CASSSTGVVGNEQFF.

This rearrangement joins TRBV18 to TRBJ2-5, with D unclear. Germline loops: CDR1 KGHSH, CDR2 LQKENI. The CDR3 length is 14 residues. V lost 3 bases and J lost 5, with 13 bases in between. CDR3 residues: CASSPTLGYETQYF. The CDR3 coding sequence is TGTGCCAGCTCACCTACCCTCGGGTACGAGACCCAGTACTTC.

This chain links TRBV25-1 with TRBJ2-1; TRBD1 might be the D (6 bases). CDR1 and CDR2 (germline): MGHDK, SYGVNS. V lost 4 bases and J lost 7, with 14 bases in between. The CDR3 is 14 amino acids. This CDR3 is CASSGQETGNEQFF. CDR3 coding DNA: TGTGCCAGCAGTGGACAGGAGACCGGGAATGAGCAGTTCTTC.

This sequence joins TRBV3-1 (or the pseudogene TRBV3-2) and TRBJ2-2, with TRBD2 identical over 10 bases. Germline assignment: CDR1 LGHDT and CDR2 YNNKEL (reference sequence). The CDR3 has 18 residues. J gave up 0 bases and V 3 bases, and 7 bases lay outside the gene matches. The CDR3 sequence: CASSHLSTSGPNTGELFF. The CDR3, as DNA: TGTGCCAGCAGCCACCTCTCGACTAGCGGGCCGAACACCGGGGAGCTGTTTTTT.

The V call is TRBV5-1, the J call TRBJ2-3, with 7 bases aligning to TRBD2. Germline V CDR1 and CDR2: SGHRS, YFSETQ. CDR3 length: 17 residues. The V gene end was trimmed by 1 base and the J gene end by 0 bases; junction bases not matched to a gene: 8. CDR3 sequence: CASSLRPSGTSTDTQYF. In nucleotides, the CDR3 is TGCGCCAGCAGCTTGCGGCCTAGCGGTACTAGCACAGATACGCAGTATTTT.

About this clone itself: This CDR3 is also generated by other DNA sequences in the sample. This chain links TRBV14 with TRBJ1-2, with TRBD1 matching 7 bases. This CDR3 is built from 13 residues. The germline V gene has CDR1 SGHDN and CDR2 FVKESK. Losses at the gene ends were 4 bases for V and 4 bases for J; bases not matched to a gene: 3. CDR3 sequence: CASSPGTAYGYTF. The DNA of the CDR3 is TGTGCCAGCAGCCCTGGGACAGCCTATGGCTACACCTTC. Based on the CDR3 plus reference TRBV14 and TRBJ1-2, the full variable domain is EAGVTQFPSHSVIEKGQTVTLRCDPISGHDNLYWYRRVMGKEIKFLLHFVKESKQDESGMPNNRFLAERTGGTYSTLKVQPAELEDSGVYFCASSPGTAYGYTFGSGTRLTVV.

V is TRBV19 and J is TRBJ2-2, with D possibly being TRBD1 (5 bases). The CDR3 is made up of 13 amino acids. CDR1 is LNHDA, CDR2 SQIVND, per germline (reference sequence). V was cut by 5 bases and J by 6 bases, with 10 bases left in between. Here the CDR3 reads CASSVDTAGELFF. CDR3 DNA sequence: TGTGCCAGTAGTGTGGACACGGCCGGGGAGCTGTTTTTT.

The V call is TRBV25-1, the J call TRBJ1-2; 9 bases match TRBD1. This CDR3 is 14 amino acids long. V trimming: 2 bases; J trimming: 8 bases; junction bases outside the gene matches: 6. Germline CDR1 reads MGHDK; CDR2 reads SYGVNS. The DNA of the CDR3 is TGTGCCAGCAGTGAACAGGGACAGGGTGGAGGCTACACCTTC. Residues: CASSEQGQGGGYTF.

The chain recombines TRBV11-2 with TRBJ1-1, with D perhaps TRBD1 (5 bases). CDR1 is SGHAT, CDR2 FQNNGV, per germline. The CDR3 sequence is 14 residues long. V was trimmed by 1 base and J by 4 bases, leaving 10 bases between them. The CDR3 region is CASSLVSGGTEAFF. CDR3 nucleotide sequence: TGTGCCAGCAGCTTAGTTTCGGGGGGCACTGAAGCTTTCTTT.

This sequence joins TRBV2 and TRBJ2-3, with TRBD1 identical over 7 bases. The V and J ends lost 3 bases and 0 bases, in that order; junction bases with no gene match: 0. The length of the CDR3 is 14 residues. Germline V gene data show CDR1 as SNHLY and CDR2 as FYNNEI. The CDR3: CASSEDRSTDTQYF. In DNA, the CDR3 is TGTGCCAGCAGTGAGGACAGGAGCACAGATACGCAGTATTTT.

V and J are TRBV3-1 (or the pseudogene TRBV3-2) and TRBJ2-2; D call uncertain. Germline V CDR1 and CDR2: LGHDT, YNNKEL (reference sequence). CDR3 length: 14 residues. With 0 bases removed from V and 4 bases from J, the gap between germline ends came to 6 bases. DNA for the CDR3: TGTGCCAGCAGCCAAGACCTAATCACCGGGGAGCTGTTTTTT. It translates to CASSQDLITGELFF.

The chain couples TRBV15 to TRBJ2-7; D might be TRBD1 (5 bases). The germline V gene has CDR1 LNHNV and CDR2 YYDKDF (reference sequence). There are 15 residues in the CDR3. V was shortened by 0 bases and J by 2 bases, with 11 bases between the two germline ends. CDR3 DNA: TGTGCCACCAGCAGAGACAGGGTCGTAACCTACGAGCAGTACTTC. Translating gives CATSRDRVVTYEQYF.

The chain couples TRBV20-1 to TRBJ2-7, with 11 bases aligning to TRBD2. The CDR3 sequence is 14 residues long. Germline loops: CDR1 DFQATT, CDR2 SNEGSKA (reference sequence). Germline trimming cut 3 bases from V and 2 bases from J; bases unmatched to any gene: 3. CDR3 DNA sequence: TGCAGTGCTAGTAGCGGGAGGGCCCCCTACGAGCAGTACTTC. It translates to CSASSGRAPYEQYF.

The rearrangement uses TRBV5-4 and TRBJ2-7, with D possibly TRBD1 on 6 matching bases. CDR1 is SGHNT, CDR2 YYREEE, per germline (reference sequence). Trimming pared 10 bases from V and 2 bases from J, leaving 13 bases between. CDR3 length: 12 amino acids. CDR3 sequence (DNA): TGTGCCTATACAGGGATCACCTACGAGCAGTACTTC. Translation gives CAYTGITYEQYF.

The rearrangement joins TRBV3-1 (or the pseudogene TRBV3-2) to TRBJ1-3, with D maybe TRBD1 (5 bases). The CDR3 is made up of 14 amino acids. V lost 2 bases and J 3 bases, leaving 8 bases between the germline ends. Germline V lookup: CDR1 LGHDT, CDR2 YNNKEL (reference sequence). The chain's CDR3 is CASSQRDSGNTIYF. In nucleotides, the CDR3 is TGTGCCAGCAGCCAACGCGACAGTGGAAACACCATATATTTT.

This clone was observed a handful of times. This CDR3 reads CASRGTRGTDTQYF. The CDR3 DNA follows: TGCGCCAGCCGAGGAACTAGAGGCACAGATACGCAGTATTTT. This chain connects TRBV10-2 to TRBJ2-3; the D gene is possibly TRBD2 (5 bases). The CDR3 loop spans 14 amino acids. Germline assignment: CDR1 WSHSY and CDR2 SAAADI. The V end was cut by 8 bases, the J end by 1 base, with 13 bases between.

The gene calls are TRBV10-3 and TRBJ2-3, with 9 positions matching TRBD2. The CDR3 loop spans 16 amino acids. Trimming took 0 bases from V and 1 from J; bases not matched to a gene: 2. The germline gives CDR1 ENHRY, CDR2 SYGVKD. CDR3 sequence: CAISESAGGGTDTQYF. CDR3 bases: TGTGCCATCAGTGAGTCGGCGGGAGGGGGCACAGATACGCAGTATTTT.

This clone was found a few times. This chain connects TRBV7-3 to TRBJ2-1, with 10 bases lining up with TRBD2. The germline V gene encodes CDR1 SGHTA and CDR2 FQGTGA. This CDR3 contains 15 residues. J was trimmed by 4 bases and V by 8 bases; bases with no gene match: 8. DNA for the CDR3: TGTGCCAGCGGACCGGGGACTAGCGATTACAATGAGCAGTTCTTC. Translated, it gives CASGPGTSDYNEQFF. The whole variable domain, filled in from reference TRBV7-3 and TRBJ2-1, reads GAGVSQTPSNKVTEKGKYVELRCDPISGHTALYWYRQSLGQGPEFLIYFQGTGAADDSGLPNDRFFAVRPEGSVSTLKIQRTERGDSAVYLCASGPGTSDYNEQFFGPGTRLTVL.